This TCR beta chain was sequenced during a study of T-cell reconstitution after alpha-beta-depleted transplantation in children. The authors prepared the TCRbeta library with unique molecular identifiers. TCRdb called the PCR reads again in MiXCR, with one record for every CDR3 protein. This table holds 250,000 or so distinct CDR3 sequences, roughly 8.2% found once. Losses at the gene ends were 7 bases for V and 0 bases for J; bases not matched to a gene: 10. The germline V gene encodes CDR1 MGHDK and CDR2 SYGVNS. This CDR3 has 17 residues. Study conclusions and caveats: Surviving recipient T cells and thymic progenitors accounted for the high day-60 TCRbeta diversity observed in some patients. Most T-cell counts and diversity one year after the transplant came from T cells that were newly produced. Reported findings indicate that, about two months after transplant, alpha-beta T cells came from several hundred expanded clones, which were derived from non-depleted graft cells.

This clonotype came up many times. Its antigen remains unknown. This receptor was taken from a male patient aged 5 to 17 who had a stem cell transplant for acute lymphoblastic leukemia, so the T cells may come from the graft donor. The sequenced sample was PBMCs, mostly from graft donor cells, obtained 180 days after TCRalphabeta/CD19-depleted stem cell transplant. The chain employs TRBV25-1 and TRBJ2-1, with TRBD2 matching over 9 bases. CDR3 coding DNA: TGTGCCAGCAACGCCGGGGCGGGGGGGAGCTCCTACAATGAGCAGTTCTTC. Encoded protein: CASNAGAGGSSYNEQFF. Drawing the rest from reference TRBV25-1 and TRBJ2-1, the complete variable domain is EADIYQTPRYLVIGTGKKITLECSQTMGHDKMYWYQQDPGMELHLIHYSYGVNSTEKGDLSSESTVSRIRTEHFPLTLESARPSHTSQYLCASNAGAGGSSYNEQFFGPGTRLTVL.